The 4 T cell receptor delta chains presented below share a single source sample, sequenced in a study of γδ T cells in repeated Plasmodium falciparum infection. TCRdb fed the multiplex PCR reads to CATT. Of 40,000 to 55,000 delta-chain clones listed, roughly 2% are singletons. Flow sorting of PBMC yielded separate Vgamma9/Vdelta2+ and Vdelta2-negative gammadelta T cell populations for bulk repertoire analysis. Sequencing was done on a sample of gamma-delta T cells from blood. The receptor source for this set is a pool of human donors (malaria-infected and uninfected, not separated).

This clone was counted at least ten times. A read error likely explains this, since a far larger clone differs by one base. In the same sample, other DNA sequences code for this CDR3. The chain uses TRDV1 and TRDJ1, with D possibly called TRDD2 or TRDD3 (5 bases each). CDR3 length equals 14 residues. Trimming removed 5 bases from V and 6 bases from J, with 16 bases in between. Germline assignment: CDR1 TSWWSYY and CDR2 QGS. The CDR3: CALGPTGGVNKLIF. The CDR3 nucleotides read TGTGCTCTTGGGCCTACCGGGGGTGTGAATAAACTCATCTTT.

A note on this clone: TCRdb shows a much larger clone's protein in place of this DNA's translation, and the two differ at residue 8, likely through a read error; the protein shown is translated from the DNA. V usage is TRDV1 and J usage is TRDJ1, with 10 bases matching TRDD3. V dropped 5 bases and J dropped 0; count of bases not matched to a gene: 21. The CDR3 length is 21 residues. The germline gives CDR1 TSWWSYY, CDR2 QGS. As DNA, the CDR3 is TGTGCTCTTGGGAAGGGGATTTTTTGGTGGGGGATACCAAAGTACACCGATAAACTCATCTTT. Translation gives CALGKGIFWWGIPKYTDKLIF.

Regarding this clone: With a far larger clone one base away, a read error is the likely cause. Other DNA variants within this sample encode the same CDR3. J gene calling gave no result, while the V gene is TRDV1; the D call in the table, TRDD3, was not verified against the DNA. Germline lookup yields CDR1 TSWWSYY and CDR2 QGS. This CDR3 is 20 amino acids long. CDR3 bases: TGTGCTCTTGGCCTCCTCCGCGGAGGTACTGGGGGATACGCGACAGCACAACTCTTCTTC. It yields the protein CALGLLRGGTGGYATAQLFF.

The sample holds many counts of this clone. Translating this DNA gives a protein that differs at residue 13 from the TCRdb one, which belongs to a much larger clone; a read error is likely, and the protein shown is this translation. The J gene is TRDJ1, the V gene TRDV2, with 7 bases aligning to TRDD3. CDR3 length: 17 amino acids. CDR1 GEAIGNYY and CDR2 EKD come from the germline V gene. The CDR3 bases are TGTGCCTGTGACACCGTGGGGGAGGCCCCGAGAACCGGTAAACTCATCTTT. Its protein is CACDTVGEAPRTGKLIF.